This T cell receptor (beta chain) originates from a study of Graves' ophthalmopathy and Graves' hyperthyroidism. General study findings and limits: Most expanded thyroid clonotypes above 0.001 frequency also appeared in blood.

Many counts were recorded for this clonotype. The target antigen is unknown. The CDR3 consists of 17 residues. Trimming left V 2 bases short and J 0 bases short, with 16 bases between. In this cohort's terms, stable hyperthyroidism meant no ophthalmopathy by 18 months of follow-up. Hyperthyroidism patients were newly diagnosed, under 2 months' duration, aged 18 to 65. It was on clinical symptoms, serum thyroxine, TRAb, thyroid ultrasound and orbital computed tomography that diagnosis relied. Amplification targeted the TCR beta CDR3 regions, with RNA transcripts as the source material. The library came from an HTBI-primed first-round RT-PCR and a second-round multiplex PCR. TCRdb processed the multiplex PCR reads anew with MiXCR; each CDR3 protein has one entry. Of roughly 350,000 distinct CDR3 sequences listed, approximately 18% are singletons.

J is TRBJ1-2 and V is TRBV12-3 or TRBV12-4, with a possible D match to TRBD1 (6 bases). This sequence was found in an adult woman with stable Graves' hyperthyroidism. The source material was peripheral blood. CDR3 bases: TGTGCCAGCAGTTTAAGTTCCTCACAGGGCCCTAACTATGGCTACACCTTC. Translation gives CASSLSSSQGPNYGYTF.